The 7 T cell receptor beta chains below all came from one sample that was sequenced in a study of T cell repertoires in cytomegalovirus infection. TCRdb recomputed calls from the reads with MiXCR, one row per CDR3 protein. The table shows 830,000 or so distinct CDR3 sequences, with about 30% occurring only once. Their cognate antigens are unknown. The starting material was cultured CD8+ T cells from PBMCs, obtained from culture after CMV antigen stimulation. Source of these receptors: a human donor in good health (CMV status not recorded). Some clones in this sample may be carry-over from other donors' samples.

The gene calls are TRBV9 and TRBJ2-3, with 7 bases aligning to TRBD2. Germline V CDR1 and CDR2: SGDLS, YYNGEE. V was clipped by 5 bases and J by 1 base; unmatched bases: 7. The CDR3 runs to 15 residues. CDR3 loop: CASSASGTRTDTQYF. The CDR3 DNA reads TGTGCCAGCAGTGCTAGCGGTACCCGCACAGATACGCAGTATTTT.

This clonotype has only a few counts. The genes are TRBV5-4 and TRBJ2-1; weak D call: TRBD2 (5 bases). This CDR3 comprises 13 residues. Germline values: CDR1 SGHNT, CDR2 YYREEE (reference sequence). The ends were cut back, 5 bases at V and 4 bases at J, with 10 bases in the middle. CDR3 residues: CASRGRDYNEQFF. CDR3 in DNA: TGTGCCAGCAGAGGGAGAGATTACAATGAGCAGTTCTTC.

This sequence joins TRBV12-3 or TRBV12-4 and TRBJ1-1, with a tentative D call TRBD1 (5 bases). Trimming took 7 bases from V and 10 from J, leaving 10 bases between them. CDR3 length equals 10 residues. The DNA of the CDR3 is TGTGCCAGCAACCCGAGGGGAGCTTTCTTT. Its translation: CASNPRGAFF.

The genes are TRBV6-2 or TRBV6-3 and TRBJ1-6; TRBD1 matches 9 bases. This CDR3 spans 14 amino acids. CDR1 and CDR2 from the germline V gene are MNHEY and SVGEGT. V shed 4 bases and J 10 bases; nucleotides not matched to a gene: 5. Written as DNA, the CDR3 is TGTGCCAGCAGTTTTACAGGGGGCAGCTCACCCCTCCACTTT. Protein sequence: CASSFTGGSSPLHF.

The chain is built from TRBV10-3 and TRBJ2-7, with D perhaps given as TRBD1 or TRBD2 (6 bases each). Looked up from germline, CDR1 is ENHRY and CDR2 is SYGVKD. The CDR3 loop spans 13 amino acids. With 7 bases removed from V and 4 bases from J, the gap between germline ends came to 14 bases. The CDR3 protein is CAINEGGLYEQYF. For the CDR3, the DNA is TGTGCCATCAATGAAGGGGGGCTGTACGAGCAGTACTTC.

This clonotype has a handful of counts. The chain links TRBV5-5 to TRBJ2-7; TRBD1 is a possible D gene (6 bases). CDR3 size: 14 residues. Germline loops: CDR1 SGHKS, CDR2 YYEKEE (reference sequence). V gave up 4 bases and J gave up 1 base, with 12 bases separating them. The CDR3 region is CASSERQDSYEQYV. As DNA, the CDR3 is TGTGCCAGCAGCGAACGACAGGATTCCTACGAGCAGTACGTC.

This clonotype was counted only a few times. This may stem from a read error, because a much larger clone lies one nucleotide away. The chain is built from TRBV5-4 and TRBJ2-1; 7 positions agree with TRBD1. Germline V gives CDR1 SGHNT, CDR2 YYREEE (reference sequence). This CDR3 has 12 residues. The CDR3, as DNA: TGTGTCAGCTACAGGGGAAACAATGAGCAGTTCTTC. Protein sequence: CVSYRGNNEQFF.